The 4 T cell receptor beta chains presented below share a single source sample, sequenced in a study of OX40 agonist ivuxolimab in advanced cancers. Some clones are missing from TCRdb's copy, which holds only in-frame ones; the method was immunoSEQ multiplex PCR. The sample holds more than 50,000 clones, over 80% seen once. The sequencing used CD4+ or CD8+ T cells sorted from blood, collected in a trial of the OX40 agonist ivuxolimab. The receptors were sampled from an adult with an advanced solid tumor such as melanoma, head and neck, liver or kidney cancer.

The chain is built from TRBV10-3 and TRBJ2-3, with 10 nucleotides matching TRBD2. The CDR3 has 14 residues. Looked up from germline, CDR1 is ENHRY and CDR2 is SYGVKD. J was trimmed by 0 bases and V by 8 bases; bases with no gene match: 2. The DNA for the CDR3 is TGTGCCATCCAGACTAGCGGGAGCACAGATACGCAGTATTTT. Protein product: CAIQTSGSTDTQYF.

The V and J genes are TRBV4-1 and TRBJ2-7; D may match TRBD1 or TRBD2 (6 bases each). This CDR3 spans 14 amino acids. V was shortened by 0 bases and J by 3 bases, with 9 bases between the two germline ends. CDR1 and CDR2 (germline): MGHRA, YSYEKL. The CDR3 region has the DNA TGCGCCAGCAGCCAAGAGGGGGGCCTCTACGAGCAGTACTTC. Its translation is CASSQEGGLYEQYF.

Remarks on this clone: This CDR3 is also generated by other DNA sequences in the sample. The chain's CDR3 is CASSVGLAGVNEQFF. CDR3 DNA: TGTGCCAGCAGCGTAGGGCTAGCGGGAGTCAATGAGCAGTTCTTC. The J gene is TRBJ2-1, the V gene TRBV9; TRBD2 aligns across 10 bases. The germline V gene has CDR1 SGDLS and CDR2 YYNGEE. CDR3 length: 15 amino acids. J was trimmed by 6 bases and V by 0 bases; bases with no gene match: 3.

The rearrangement uses TRBV28 and TRBJ1-2, with 7 bases matching TRBD1. The CDR3 sequence is 14 residues long. Germline assignment: CDR1 MDHEN and CDR2 SYDVKM. The V and J ends lost 5 bases and 2 bases, in that order; junction bases with no gene match: 5. The CDR3 nucleotides read TGTGCCAGCAGTGCCACAGGGGACAACTATGGCTACACCTTC. Protein: CASSATGDNYGYTF.